One sample yielded the 31 T cell receptor gamma chains listed below, sequenced in a study of Vδ1+ human thymocytes. RNA was extracted from the cells and then reverse transcribed. Pooled V-gene forward primers with one constant-region reverse primer generated the CDR3 amplicons by multiplex PCR. With CATT, TCRdb re-called clones from the multiplex PCR reads. In the table there are 25,000 to 35,000 gamma-chain clones, 20% to 25% of which are singletons. Study outcomes and limitations: Thymic TRG and TRD repertoires appeared highly polyclonal, with Gaussian CDR3 length distributions.

Their antigen targets remain unknown. Sequencing was done on a sample of Vdelta1+ gamma-delta thymocytes from the thymus. Subset denoted: FACS-sorted CD3+ TCRalphabeta- TCRVdelta1+ TCRVdelta2- thymocytes. These TCRs come from a boy under three years old who had congenital heart surgery.

The V gene is TRGV5, the J gene TRGJ1 or TRGJ2. Germline lookup yields CDR1 VINAFY and CDR2 YDVSNSKD. The J segment lost 12 bases and the V segment lost 4 bases, leaving 9 bases of the junction unmatched. This CDR3 comprises 11 residues. This CDR3 reads CATWEGMGKLF. CDR3 DNA sequence: TGTGCCACCTGGGAAGGTATGGGGAAACTCTTT.

With respect to this clone: This specimen includes other DNA sequences encoding the same CDR3. The chain combines TRGV8 with TRGJP2. Germline V gene sequence: CDR1 VENAVY, CDR2 YDSYNSRV. J was trimmed by 3 bases and V by 3 bases; bases with no gene match: 13. CDR3 length: 17 amino acids. In DNA form, the CDR3 reads TGTGCCACCTGGGATCATGTTGGAAACGGTAGTGATTGGATCAAGACGTTT. This codes for CATWDHVGNGSDWIKTF.

As for this clone: Compared with germline, one end of the junction differs, possibly owing to a read error. This chain connects TRGV3 to TRGJ1 or TRGJ2. This CDR3 spans 13 amino acids. Germline CDR1 and CDR2: VTNTFY and YDVSTARD (reference sequence). The CDR3 DNA sequence: TGTGCCACCTGGGGCAGGGACGGTTATAAGAAACTCTTT. Translated, it gives CATWGRDGYKKLF.

The chain has TRGV8 and TRGJ1 or TRGJ2. Germline loops: CDR1 VENAVY, CDR2 YDSYNSRV. After removal of 4 bases from V and 5 bases from J, the junction contained 5 bases not matched to a gene. The CDR3 is 12 residues long. The CDR3, as DNA: TGTGCCACCTGGGAATGGGATTATAAGAAACTCTTT. The encoded protein is CATWEWDYKKLF.

This clone was observed a handful of times. This chain uses TRGV4 with TRGJ1 or TRGJ2. Germline V lookup: CDR1 EGSTGY, CDR2 YDSYTSSV. Trimming at V came to 3 bases and at J to 5 bases, leaving 10 bases not matched to a gene. The CDR3 is 14 residues long. DNA for the CDR3: TGTGCCACCTGGGATACGGGGAGTAATTATAAGAAACTCTTT. Amino acids: CATWDTGSNYKKLF.

The sample holds a few counts of this clone. This sequence joins TRGV8 and TRGJ1 or TRGJ2. Germline CDR1 is VENAVY and CDR2 is YDSYNSRV. The trim removed 4 bases at V and 0 bases at J, leaving 6 bases unmatched. The CDR3 covers 14 residues. CDR3 coding DNA: TGTGCCACCTGGGAGGTGTCGAATTATTATAAGAAACTCTTT. This encodes CATWEVSNYYKKLF.

The chain is built from TRGV2 and TRGJP2. The CDR3 has 14 amino acids. V shed 0 bases, J shed 8 bases, and the junction held 6 bases outside the gene matches. Germline assignment: CDR1 EGSNGY and CDR2 YDSYNSKV. DNA of the CDR3: TGTGCCACCTGGGACGGGCTAAACGATTGGATCAAGACGTTT. This gives the protein CATWDGLNDWIKTF.

This clone has just a few counts. V usage is TRGV4 and J usage is TRGJP2. Per germline, CDR1 EGSTGY and CDR2 YDSYTSSV. The CDR3 is made up of 13 amino acids. V lost 2 bases and J lost 16; bases outside the gene matches: 13. CDR3 bases: TGTGCCACCTGGGATGCCTCTCCCTTACGCAAGACGTTT. Protein sequence: CATWDASPLRKTF.

The chain is built from TRGV4 and TRGJ1 or TRGJ2. V dropped 2 bases and J dropped 10; count of bases not matched to a gene: 8. Germline-derived CDR1 and CDR2 are EGSTGY and YDSYTSSV. CDR3 size: 12 residues. The CDR3 reads CATWDAPKKKLF. CDR3 DNA sequence: TGTGCCACCTGGGATGCACCTAAAAAGAAACTCTTT.

The chain is built from TRGV8 and TRGJP2. With V trimmed by 1 base and J by 1 base, 3 bases remained unmatched. Germline values: CDR1 VENAVY, CDR2 YDSYNSRV. This CDR3 region has 15 residues. The CDR3 loop reads CATWDSRSSDWIKTF. CDR3 DNA: TGTGCCACCTGGGATAGCCGTAGTAGTGATTGGATCAAGACGTTT.

The V and J genes are TRGV9 and TRGJ1 or TRGJ2. The trim removed 5 bases at V and 8 bases at J, leaving 6 bases unmatched. The CDR3 runs 11 residues. CDR1 and CDR2 (germline): GITISATS, ISYDGTV (reference sequence). CDR3 bases: TGTGCCTTGTGGGGACATGATAAGAAACTCTTT. Translation: CALWGHDKKLF.

This clone was counted only a few times. This chain connects TRGV9 to TRGJ1 or TRGJ2. CDR3 length: 15 amino acids. The V and J ends lost 0 bases and 0 bases, in that order; junction bases with no gene match: 5. The germline V gene has CDR1 GITISATS and CDR2 ISYDGTV (reference sequence). The DNA for the CDR3 is TGTGCCTTGTGGGAGGTGCGTGGGAATTATTATAAGAAACTCTTT. Translated, it gives CALWEVRGNYYKKLF.

This clone showed up just a few times. Different DNA sequences within this sample yield the same CDR3. The chain carries TRGV9 and TRGJ1 or TRGJ2. Per the germline V gene, CDR1 is GITISATS and CDR2 is ISYDGTV (reference sequence). The CDR3 loop spans 11 amino acids. J gave up 7 bases and V 5 bases, and 5 bases lay outside the gene matches. CDR3 bases: TGTGCCTTGTGGGTATACTATAAGAAACTCTTT. Its protein is CALWVYYKKLF.

This clone was recorded a few times. This sequence joins TRGV2 and TRGJ1 or TRGJ2. There are 15 residues in the CDR3. V lost 1 base to trimming and J lost 1 base; unmatched junction nucleotides: 7. Germline lookup yields CDR1 EGSNGY and CDR2 YDSYNSKV. The CDR3 reads CATWDGQINYYKKLF. As DNA, the CDR3 is TGTGCCACCTGGGACGGCCAGATTAATTATTATAAGAAACTCTTT.

This clone was observed a few times. V is TRGV9 and J is TRGJ1 or TRGJ2. V gave up 2 bases and J gave up 3 bases; unmatched junction bases: 7. This CDR3 spans 14 amino acids. Germline CDR1 reads GITISATS; CDR2 reads ISYDGTV (reference sequence). DNA for the CDR3: TGTGCCTTGTGGGAGGGAGGGAGTTATTATAAGAAACTCTTT. Translation gives CALWEGGSYYKKLF.

The gene calls are TRGV4 and TRGJ1 or TRGJ2. The CDR3 has 14 residues. CDR1 is EGSTGY, CDR2 YDSYTSSV, per germline. V gave up 4 bases and J gave up 0 bases; unmatched junction bases: 6. CDR3 in DNA: TGTGCCACCTGGGACGAGACGAATTATTATAAGAAACTCTTT. Protein sequence: CATWDETNYYKKLF.

With respect to this clone: Other DNA sequences within the sample encode an identical CDR3. The J gene is TRGJ1 or TRGJ2, the V gene TRGV2. Per the germline V gene, CDR1 is EGSNGY and CDR2 is YDSYNSKV. The CDR3 is 14 amino acids. V was clipped by 1 base and J by 2 bases; unmatched bases: 5. CDR3 bases: TGTGCCACCTGGGACGGCCTTCATTATTATAAGAAACTCTTT. Translated, it gives CATWDGLHYYKKLF.

This clone rates as medium-sized. V gene TRGV9 combines with J gene TRGJ1 or TRGJ2. The CDR3 sequence is 14 residues long. In germline, CDR1 is GITISATS, CDR2 ISYDGTV (reference sequence). The V and J ends lost 1 base and 7 bases, in that order; junction bases with no gene match: 10. CDR3 loop: CALWEVLWGYKKLF. In DNA, the CDR3 is TGTGCCTTGTGGGAGGTCCTTTGGGGATATAAGAAACTCTTT.

As to this clone: Other nucleotide sequences from this sample produce the same CDR3. This chain uses TRGV4 with TRGJ1 or TRGJ2. With 0 bases clipped from V and 4 bases from J, the junction kept 6 bases outside the gene matches. CDR1 and CDR2 from the germline V gene are EGSTGY and YDSYTSSV. The CDR3 is made up of 14 amino acids. CDR3 sequence: CATWDGPGYYKKLF. DNA of the CDR3: TGTGCCACCTGGGATGGGCCCGGGTATTATAAGAAACTCTTT.

In this sample, this clone is medium-sized (0.01 to 0.1%). Other DNA variants within this sample encode the same CDR3. The rearrangement joins TRGV2 to TRGJ1 or TRGJ2. Per the germline V gene, CDR1 is EGSNGY and CDR2 is YDSYNSKV. The CDR3 loop spans 14 amino acids. Trimming removed 0 bases from V and 4 bases from J; junction bases left unmatched: 6. DNA of the CDR3: TGTGCCACCTGGGACGGGCCGCGGTATTATAAGAAACTCTTT. Protein sequence: CATWDGPRYYKKLF.

V usage is TRGV9 and J usage is TRGJ1 or TRGJ2. The CDR3 runs to 15 residues. V trimming: 2 bases; J trimming: 0 bases; junction bases outside the gene matches: 7. Germline CDR1 GITISATS, CDR2 ISYDGTV (reference sequence). CDR3 in DNA: TGTGCCTTGTGGGAGGCACTATCGAATTATTATAAGAAACTCTTT. Amino acids: CALWEALSNYYKKLF.

The chain couples TRGV9 to TRGJ1 or TRGJ2. The V and J ends lost 3 bases and 4 bases, in that order; junction bases with no gene match: 12. Germline V lookup: CDR1 GITISATS, CDR2 ISYDGTV (reference sequence). The CDR3 is 15 amino acids. CDR3 amino acids: CALWEPDRTYYKKLF. Written as DNA, the CDR3 is TGTGCCTTGTGGGAGCCTGACCGGACGTATTATAAGAAACTCTTT.

About this clone itself: At one end, the junction sequence differs from germline, possibly due to a read error. The chain recombines TRGV2 with TRGJ1 or TRGJ2. There are 14 residues in the CDR3. Germline lookup yields CDR1 EGSNGY and CDR2 YDSYNSKV. CDR3 loop: CATRDGPIFYKKLF. CDR3 DNA sequence: TGTGCCACCCGGGACGGGCCCATATTCTATAAGAAACTCTTT.

This rearrangement joins TRGV9 to TRGJ1 or TRGJ2. V gave up 1 base and J gave up 3 bases; unmatched junction bases: 6. The CDR3 has 14 residues. CDR1 and CDR2 from the germline V gene are GITISATS and ISYDGTV (reference sequence). CDR3 in amino acids: CALWEVYRYYKKLF. The DNA of the CDR3 is TGTGCCTTGTGGGAGGTCTACCGTTATTATAAGAAACTCTTT.

This clone was seen only a few times. The chain uses TRGV2 and TRGJ1 or TRGJ2. The V segment lost 0 bases and the J segment 5 bases; nucleotides outside the gene matches: 13. This CDR3 is 16 amino acids long. CDR1 and CDR2 (germline): EGSNGY, YDSYNSKV. DNA of the CDR3: TGTGCCACCTGGGACGGGCCGGGTCCTGGAGATTATAAGAAACTCTTT. Amino acid sequence: CATWDGPGPGDYKKLF.

This clone is medium-sized. The sample has other DNA sequences that encode this CDR3 too. The rearrangement links TRGV9 to TRGJ1 or TRGJ2. Germline CDR1 GITISATS, CDR2 ISYDGTV (reference sequence). The CDR3 has 13 amino acids. Trimming cost V 0 bases and J 5 bases; bases outside gene matches: 4. The CDR3 sequence: CALWEVLNYKKLF. The CDR3 nucleotides read TGTGCCTTGTGGGAGGTGCTGAATTATAAGAAACTCTTT.

The chain uses TRGV3 and TRGJ1 or TRGJ2. V shed 0 bases and J 10 bases; nucleotides not matched to a gene: 18. Germline CDR1 and CDR2: VTNTFY and YDVSTARD (reference sequence). The CDR3 loop spans 16 amino acids. The CDR3 DNA reads as TGTGCCACCTGGGACAGGCGAAGGAGTGGGTGTTACAAGAAACTCTTT. Protein sequence: CATWDRRRSGCYKKLF.

This clone was observed a handful of times. V and J are TRGV9 and TRGJ1 or TRGJ2. CDR1 is GITISATS and CDR2 is ISYDGTV in the germline V gene (reference sequence). After removal of 6 bases from V and 3 bases from J, the junction contained 8 bases not matched to a gene. This CDR3 is 13 amino acids long. Written as DNA, the CDR3 is TGTGCCTTGTGGAGCGCCATTTATTATAAGAAACTCTTT. This gives the protein CALWSAIYYKKLF.

This clone has just a few counts. V is TRGV3 and J is TRGJP2. Germline V gene lookup returns CDR1 VTNTFY and CDR2 YDVSTARD (reference sequence). The trim removed 3 bases at V and 6 bases at J, leaving 7 bases unmatched. The CDR3 length is 14 residues. The CDR3 is CATWDGPGDWIKTF. The CDR3, as DNA: TGTGCCACCTGGGACGGGCCAGGTGATTGGATCAAGACGTTT.

This clone has a handful of counts. A clone one base away is much larger, so this may be a read error. In the same sample, other DNA sequences code for this CDR3. The chain recombines TRGV4 with TRGJ1 or TRGJ2. This CDR3 contains 12 residues. Looked up from germline, CDR1 is EGSTGY and CDR2 is YDSYTSSV. V lost 5 bases to trimming and J lost 4 bases; unmatched junction nucleotides: 5. Here the CDR3 DNA reads TGTGCCACCTGGGTGAACTATTATAAGAAACTCTTT. Its translation: CATWVNYYKKLF.

The chain links TRGV9 to TRGJ1 or TRGJ2. The V segment lost 2 bases and the J segment 5 bases; nucleotides outside the gene matches: 15. The germline V gene has CDR1 GITISATS and CDR2 ISYDGTV (reference sequence). CDR3 length: 16 amino acids. CDR3 amino acids: CALWEALPPGDYKKLF. The CDR3 nucleotides are TGTGCCTTGTGGGAGGCCCTTCCGCCTGGTGATTATAAGAAACTCTTT.